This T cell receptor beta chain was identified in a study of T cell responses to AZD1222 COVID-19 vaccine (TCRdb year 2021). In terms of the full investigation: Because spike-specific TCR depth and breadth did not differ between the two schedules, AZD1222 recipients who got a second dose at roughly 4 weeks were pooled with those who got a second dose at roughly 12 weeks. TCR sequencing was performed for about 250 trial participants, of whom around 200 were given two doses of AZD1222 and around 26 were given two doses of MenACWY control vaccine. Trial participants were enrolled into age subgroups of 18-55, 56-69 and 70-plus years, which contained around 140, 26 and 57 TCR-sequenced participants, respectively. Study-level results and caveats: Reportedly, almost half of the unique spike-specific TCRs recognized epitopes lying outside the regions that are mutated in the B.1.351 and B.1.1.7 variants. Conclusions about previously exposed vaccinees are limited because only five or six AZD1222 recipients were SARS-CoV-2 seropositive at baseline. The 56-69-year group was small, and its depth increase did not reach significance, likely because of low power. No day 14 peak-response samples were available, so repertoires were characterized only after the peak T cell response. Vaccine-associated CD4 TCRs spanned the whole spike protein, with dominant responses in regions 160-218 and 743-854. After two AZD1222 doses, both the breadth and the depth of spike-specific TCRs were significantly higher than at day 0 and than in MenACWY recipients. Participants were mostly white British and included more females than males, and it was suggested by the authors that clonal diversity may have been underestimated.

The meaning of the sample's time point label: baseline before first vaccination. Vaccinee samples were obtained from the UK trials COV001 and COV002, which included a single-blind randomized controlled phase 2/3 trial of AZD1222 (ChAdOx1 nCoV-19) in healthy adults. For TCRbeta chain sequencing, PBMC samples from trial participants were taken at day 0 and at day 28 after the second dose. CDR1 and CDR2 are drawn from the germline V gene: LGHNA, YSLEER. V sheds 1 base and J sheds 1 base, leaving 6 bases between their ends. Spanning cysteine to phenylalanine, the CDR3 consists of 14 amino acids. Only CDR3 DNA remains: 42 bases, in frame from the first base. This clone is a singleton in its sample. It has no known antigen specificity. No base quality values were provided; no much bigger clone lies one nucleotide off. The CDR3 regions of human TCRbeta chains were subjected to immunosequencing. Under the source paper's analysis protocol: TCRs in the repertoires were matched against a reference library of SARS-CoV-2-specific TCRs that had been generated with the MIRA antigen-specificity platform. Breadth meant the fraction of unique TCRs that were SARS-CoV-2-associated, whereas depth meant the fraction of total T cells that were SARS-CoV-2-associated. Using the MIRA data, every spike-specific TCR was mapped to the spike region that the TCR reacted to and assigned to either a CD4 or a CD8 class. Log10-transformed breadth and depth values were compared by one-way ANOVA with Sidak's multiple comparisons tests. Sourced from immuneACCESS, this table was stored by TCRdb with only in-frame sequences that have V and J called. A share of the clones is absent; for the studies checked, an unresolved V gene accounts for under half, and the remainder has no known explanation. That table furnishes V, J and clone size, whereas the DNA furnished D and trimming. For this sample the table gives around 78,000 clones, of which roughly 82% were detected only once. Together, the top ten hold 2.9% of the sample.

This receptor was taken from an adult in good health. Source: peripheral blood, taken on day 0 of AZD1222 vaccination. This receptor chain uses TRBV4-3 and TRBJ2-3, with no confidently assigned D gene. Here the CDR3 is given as CASSQALGTDTQYF. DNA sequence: TGCGCCAGCAGCCAAGCGCTGGGCACAGATACGCAGTATTTT.